A selection of T cell receptor beta chains follows, all from one sample in a study of blood T cell repertoires in COVID-19. The repertoire was sequenced with immunoSEQ multiplex PCR; TCRdb's copy has only in-frame clones and lacks some. Of 270,000 or so clones listed, roughly 80% are singletons. The sample taken for sequencing was peripheral blood. The receptors here all came from a woman aged 45 to 65 who had recovered from COVID-19. Both conserved end residues are part of each CDR3. A D gene is named only where the DNA matches it firmly. Rows give clone size only sometimes, using once, few, many, or a class for an expanded clone.

TRBJ2-1 TRBD1 . TRBV6-2/TRBV6-3 TGTGCCAGCAGTTACAGTCCCGGGACAGGAATTTACAATGAGCAGTTCTTC CASSYSPGTGIYNEQFF
TRBJ2-7 TRBD2 . TRBV6-2/TRBV6-3 TGTGCCAGCAGTTACAGATCTAGCGGCTCCTACGAGCAGTACTTC CASSYRSSGSYEQYF
TRBJ2-7 TRBD2 . TRBV9 TGTGCCAGCAGCGCTAGCGGGGATACCTACGAGCAGTACTTC CASSASGDTYEQYF
TRBJ1-2 . . TRBV21-1 TGTGCCAGCCGCGGACAGGGAGGTTCTAGGTATGGCTACACCTTC CASRGQGGSRYGYTF
TRBJ2-7 TRBD1 . TRBV19 TGTGCCAGTAGTATCGCTGGACAGGGGGCCTACGAGCAGTACTTC CASSIAGQGAYEQYF
TRBJ2-7 . few TRBV24-1 TGTGCCACCAGTCTGGGGGCTACCTACGAGCAGTACTTC CATSLGATYEQYF
TRBJ2-7 . . TRBV27 TGTGCCAGCAGTGACACGATGGACAGAGGGCACGAGCAGTACTTC CASSDTMDRGHEQYF
TRBJ2-6 . . TRBV18 TGTGCCAGCTCACCGTCCCGGCAGGTCTCTCCTGGGGCCAACGTCCTGACTTTC CASSPSRQVSPGANVLTF
TRBJ2-5 TRBD2 . TRBV5-1 TGCGCCAGCTCCAGCGGGGGATACCAAGAGACCCAGTACTTC CASSSGGYQETQYF
TRBJ1-1 TRBD1 . TRBV3-1/TRBV3-2 TGTGCCAGCAGCCAACAAAGGGGGCTCAAGGGAGCTTTCTTT CASSQQRGLKGAFF
TRBJ2-7 . . TRBV6-5 TGTGCCAGCAGTTACTCGAGTCCGCAGGCCCGCTACGAGCAGTACTTC CASSYSSPQARYEQYF
TRBJ2-1 . . TRBV3-1/TRBV3-2 TGTGCCAGCAACCTTCCGGGACAATACAATGAGCAGTTCTTC CASNLPGQYNEQFF
TRBJ1-5 . . TRBV7-2 TGTGCCAGCAGCTTATCGGGTCGGAACAATCAGCCCCAGCATTTT CASSLSGRNNQPQHF
TRBJ2-1 TRBD2 . TRBV6-1 TGTGCCAGCAGTGAAGCGCTTCAACGGGGGGCCTACAATGAGCAGTTCTTC CASSEALQRGAYNEQFF
TRBJ2-7 TRBD2 few TRBV5-1 TGCGCCAGCAGCGTCGGACTAGCGGGGACCTACGAGCAGTACTTC CASSVGLAGTYEQYF
TRBJ1-1 TRBD1 . TRBV15 TGTGCCACCAGCAGAGGACAAGGGACAGGTAACACTGAAGCTTTCTTT CATSRGQGTGNTEAFF
TRBJ2-1 TRBD2 . TRBV6-2/TRBV6-3 TGTGCCAGCAGTTACCAGGTGCGGGGGGGCCTCTACAATGAGCAGTTCTTC CASSYQVRGGLYNEQFF
TRBJ2-6 . . TRBV7-8 TGTGCCAGCAGCGCGCCTACAGTGTCTGGGGCCAACGTCCTGACTTTC CASSAPTVSGANVLTF
TRBJ2-7 . few TRBV10-2 TGCGCCAGCAGTGAGGAACAGGGTCCATGGGGAGAGCAGTACTTC CASSEEQGPWGEQYF
TRBJ1-1 . . TRBV4-3 TGCGCCAGCAGCCAAGATGTCAGGGTGAACACTGAAGCTTTCTTT CASSQDVRVNTEAFF
TRBJ2-1 . . TRBV6-5 TGTGCCAGCGCGGTGGGAGCGAACTACAATGAGCAGTTCTTC CASAVGANYNEQFF
TRBJ1-1 . . TRBV9 TGTGCCAGCAGCTTGGGGGGGGGCACTGAAGCTTTCTTT CASSLGGGTEAFF
TRBJ2-5 TRBD2 . TRBV19 TGTGCCAGTAGTATGAGGAGCCTAGCGGGGGCCCCACTAATCCAAGAGACCCAGTACTTC CASSMRSLAGAPLIQETQYF
TRBJ2-3 . . TRBV6-2/TRBV6-3 TGTGCCAGCAGTTACTCGATTGGAAGGGGTCTAGATACGCAGTATTTT CASSYSIGRGLDTQYF
TRBJ1-1 TRBD1 . TRBV28 TGTGCCAGCAGCCTTCCGGGACAGGGTTTCAGCGGAGCTTTCTTT CASSLPGQGFSGAFF
TRBJ2-2 . few TRBV5-1 TGCGCCAGCAGCTTTGCAGGGCCCGGGGAGCTGTTTTTT CASSFAGPGELFF
TRBJ2-4 TRBD1 once TRBV28 TGTGCCAGCAGCATCAGGGGGCGAGCCAAAAACATTCAGTACTTC CASSIRGRAKNIQYF
TRBJ1-3 . . TRBV30 TGTGCCTGGGAGCTAAACTCTGGAAACACCATATATTTT CAWELNSGNTIYF
TRBJ1-6 TRBD1 . TRBV10-3 TGTGCCACCACACAGGGGGCTCATAATTCACCCCTCCACTTT CATTQGAHNSPLHF
TRBJ2-1 TRBD2 . TRBV5-4 TGTGCCAGCAGTCTACTAGCGGGGGGTTACAATGAGCAGTTCTTC CASSLLAGGYNEQFF
TRBJ2-1 TRBD2 few TRBV6-2/TRBV6-3 TGTGCCAGCAGTTATCTAGGGGCTAGCGGGGGCCATGAGCAGTTCTTC CASSYLGASGGHEQFF
TRBJ1-2 TRBD1 once TRBV5-1 TGCGCCAGCACCGTTGGACAGGGCGAAAACTATGGCTACACCTTC CASTVGQGENYGYTF
TRBJ1-3 . few TRBV30 TGTGCCTGGTCCCTTTCGGGGGGGTCAACATATTTT CAWSLSGGSTYF